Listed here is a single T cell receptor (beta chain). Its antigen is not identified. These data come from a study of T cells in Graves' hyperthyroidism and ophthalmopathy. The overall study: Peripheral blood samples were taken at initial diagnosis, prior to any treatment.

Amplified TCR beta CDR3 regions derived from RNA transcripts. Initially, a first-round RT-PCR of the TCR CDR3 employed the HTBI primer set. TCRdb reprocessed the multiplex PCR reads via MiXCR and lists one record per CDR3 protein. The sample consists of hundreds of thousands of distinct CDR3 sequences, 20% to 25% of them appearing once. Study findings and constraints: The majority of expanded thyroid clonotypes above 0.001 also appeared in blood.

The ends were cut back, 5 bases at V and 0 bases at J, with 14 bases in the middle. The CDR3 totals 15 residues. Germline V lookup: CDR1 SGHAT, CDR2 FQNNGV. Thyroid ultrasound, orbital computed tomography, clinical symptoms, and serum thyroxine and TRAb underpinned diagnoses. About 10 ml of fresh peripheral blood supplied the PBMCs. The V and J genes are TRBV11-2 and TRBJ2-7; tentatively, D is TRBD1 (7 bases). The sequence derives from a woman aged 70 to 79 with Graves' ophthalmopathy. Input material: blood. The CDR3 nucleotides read TGTGCCAGCAGCCGGGGGACAGCTACCTCCTACGAGCAGTACTTC. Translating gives CASSRGTATSYEQYF.